Listed below are T cell receptor beta chains from one sample, sequenced in a study of T cells in Graves' hyperthyroidism and ophthalmopathy. Each CDR3 protein gets one entry after TCRdb re-called the multiplex PCR reads with MiXCR. This sample has about 260,000 distinct CDR3 sequences, with roughly 15% found just once. Input material: blood. The origin of the receptors is a woman aged 18-35 years with Graves' ophthalmopathy. Both conserved end residues are part of each CDR3. The D gene is left open where the match is weak. For some rows the clone size is stated as once, few or many, or as a class when expanded; others skip it.

D gene,V gene,J gene,clone size,CDR3 DNA,CDR3 protein
TRBD2,TRBV6-2/TRBV6-3,TRBJ2-1,-,TGTGCCAGCAGCCCGACTAGCCTGCGGGGTTACAATGAGCAGTTCTTC,CASSPTSLRGYNEQFF
-,TRBV6-1,TRBJ1-5,many,TGTGCCAGCAGCGCCGTCAACCTTAGCAATCAGCCCCAGCATTTT,CASSAVNLSNQPQHF
-,TRBV3-1,TRBJ1-6,many,TGTGCCAGCAGCCAATCGTCCGGGACCCTCCACTTT,CASSQSSGTLHF
TRBD2,TRBV20-1,TRBJ2-7,many,TGCAGTGCTAGAGATCCTAGCGGGAGGGCTTCCGAGCAGTACTTC,CSARDPSGRASEQYF
-,TRBV18,TRBJ2-2,many,TGTGCCAGCTCACCTTATGTTGGTGGCTTATCCGGGGAGCTGTTTTTT,CASSPYVGGLSGELFF
-,TRBV2,TRBJ2-7,-,TGTGCCAGCACAGGGGCAAACGAGCAGTACTTC,CASTGANEQYF
TRBD1,TRBV10-3,TRBJ1-6,many,TGTGCCATCATTACACAGGGGAAATTGTGTTCACCCCTCCACTTT,CAIITQGKLCSPLHF
TRBD2,TRBV28,TRBJ2-7,many,TGTGCCAGCAGTTTACGACTAGCGGGAGGGCCTGAGCAGTACTTC,CASSLRLAGGPEQYF
-,TRBV4-1,TRBJ1-1,many,TGCGCCAGCAGCCAACCAGCTTTGAAGGGCCGGAACACTGAAGCTTTCTTT,CASSQPALKGRNTEAFF
TRBD1,TRBV6-5,TRBJ1-2,many,TGTGCCAGCAGTTACTCGACAGGGGCGCCGGATGGCTACACCTTC,CASSYSTGAPDGYTF
-,TRBV29-1,TRBJ2-5,many,TGCAGCGTTGCACAGCATATGGAGACCCAGTACTTC,CSVAQHMETQYF
-,TRBV7-9,TRBJ2-3,many,TGTGCCACCCCGACTGAATCCCTTGGCACGCAGTATTTT,CATPTESLGTQYF
TRBD2,TRBV29-1,TRBJ2-3,-,TGCAGCGTTGAAGATCCCCCCGGGACTAACACAGATACGCAGTATTTT,CSVEDPPGTNTDTQYF
TRBD2,TRBV2,TRBJ2-2,many,TGTGCCAGCAGGCAACTAGCGGGACCTACAAACACCGGGGAGCTGTTTTTT,CASRQLAGPTNTGELFF
TRBD1,TRBV6-5,TRBJ2-7,few,TGTGCCAGCAGTTCGACAGGGGACTCGGAGGAGCAGTACTTC,CASSSTGDSEEQYF
-,TRBV19,TRBJ2-7,-,TGTGCCAGTAGTAGCTGGGGCGAGCAGTACTTC,CASSSWGEQYF
-,TRBV6-1,TRBJ1-3,-,TGTGCCAGCCTAGATGCTGGAAACACCATATATTTT,CASLDAGNTIYF
-,TRBV28,TRBJ2-7,many,TGTGCCAGCAACTCCCGGGGTCCAACCTACGAGCAGTACTTC,CASNSRGPTYEQYF
TRBD1,TRBV7-3,TRBJ2-1,many,TGTGCCAGCAGCCAGGGGGTGGGAAACAATGAGCAGTTCTTC,CASSQGVGNNEQFF
-,TRBV5-1,TRBJ1-4,many,TGCGCCAGCAGCTTGTCGGATGTCGATGAAAAACTGTTTTTT,CASSLSDVDEKLFF
TRBD2,TRBV27,TRBJ2-7,many,TGTGCCAGCAGTTCAGGACTAGCGGGAGGGCGCGTCGAGCAGTACTTC,CASSSGLAGGRVEQYF
-,TRBV9,TRBJ2-7,few,TGTGCCAGCAGCGTAGACCCGCAGGGGAGGTACGAGCAGTACTTC,CASSVDPQGRYEQYF
TRBD1,TRBV30,TRBJ2-7,many,TGTGCCTGGAGTGAGGGACAGGGCTACGAGCAGTACTTC,CAWSEGQGYEQYF
TRBD2,TRBV11-2,TRBJ2-3,-,TGTGCCAGCAGCTTTACAGCGGGAGGTACAGATACGCAGTATTTT,CASSFTAGGTDTQYF
-,TRBV6-5,TRBJ2-6,-,TGTGCCAGCAGTTACTCGGGGCCCCCGGCCAACGTCCTGACTTTC,CASSYSGPPANVLTF
TRBD1,TRBV7-9,TRBJ2-7,few,TGTGCCAGCAGCCCATGGGACAGGGGTAACGAGCAGTACTTC,CASSPWDRGNEQYF
-,TRBV20-1,TRBJ1-2,many,TGCAGTGCGCCCGTTAAGGGACAAAATTATGGCTACACCTTC,CSAPVKGQNYGYTF
-,TRBV7-2,TRBJ1-2,many,TGTGCCAGCAGCCCCGGTGGGGGACGTAACTATGGCTACACCTTC,CASSPGGGRNYGYTF